This T cell receptor beta chain was recovered during a study of T cells in localized non-small cell lung cancer. Concerning this clone: Its antigen is not identified.

Study-level results: Because researchers sequenced only one region of the tumor, heterogeneity is still possible. Blood T cell density predicted longer survival; adjacent-lung clonality, shorter. Among the top 100 tumor clones, a median approximately 62 appeared in adjacent lung. Uninvolved neighboring lung showed the greatest T cell clonality, exceeding tumor.

Sequencing was performed with immunoSEQ multiplex PCR; in TCRdb, only in-frame clones are kept and a portion is missing. The table shows tens of thousands of clones, with 88% occurring only once. This CDR3 has 15 residues. Trimming cost V 4 bases and J 0 bases, with 11 bases left between them. Germline values: CDR1 MNHEY, CDR2 SVGAGI. This chain uses TRBV6-5 with TRBJ2-3; D remains unclear. The input for sequencing was PBMCs, taken before any cancer treatment. The receptor was derived from a man between 40 and 70 years old with stage II squamous cell lung carcinoma. The DNA for the CDR3 is TGTGCCAGCAGTTTCGACTTGCGAAGCACAGATACGCAGTATTTT. Amino acids: CASSFDLRSTDTQYF.